What follows are 10 T cell receptor beta chains derived from one specimen sequenced in a study of blood T cells in healthy people across ages (dated by TCRdb to between 2015 and 2016). Receptors were amplified or captured by 5' RACE. The reads were generated on an Illumina HiSeq 2500. A second PCR of roughly 7 to 12 cycles was run with a J-beta primer mix and a sample-barcoded 5' primer. TCRdb handled the public reads itself, with Q25 trimming in fastp and clone calling in MiXCR, and kept productive beta chains. One record per CDR3 amino acid sequence lists the most common genes and DNA. Across this sample there are roughly 1,800,000 distinct CDR3 sequences, with about 50% seen only once. Over 2% of the sample is taken by the ten largest. Input material: blood. Source of these receptors: a woman aged 40 to 50 in good health.

This clonotype was seen only a few times. The chain employs TRBV29-1 and TRBJ2-5; D unclear. The CDR3 contains 12 residues. Trimming took 2 bases from V and 2 from J, leaving 6 bases between them. Per the germline V gene, CDR1 is SQVTM and CDR2 is ANQGSEA. The CDR3 is CSVERLQETQYF. In nucleotides, the CDR3 is TGCAGCGTTGAACGACTTCAAGAGACCCAGTACTTC.

This clonotype occurred a few times. The rearrangement joins TRBV5-5 to TRBJ1-2, with a weak D call TRBD1 (6 bases). The germline V and J ends were trimmed by 3 bases and 7 bases, with 16 bases remaining between them. This CDR3 spans 14 amino acids. Germline CDR1 is SGHKS and CDR2 is YYEKEE (reference sequence). Here the CDR3 reads CASSSLQGSPGYTF. DNA of the CDR3: TGTGCCAGCAGCTCGTTACAGGGCTCCCCTGGCTACACCTTC.

This chain connects TRBV24-1 to TRBJ2-3; tentative D call: TRBD2 (6 bases). Trimming cost V 7 bases and J 4 bases, with 14 bases left between them. The CDR3 is 14 residues long. Germline CDR1 KGHDR, CDR2 SFDVKD. CDR3: CATSTGGRPDTQYF. CDR3 bases: TGTGCCACCAGCACCGGGGGACGACCAGATACGCAGTATTTT.

There are a few counts of this clonotype. The rearrangement uses TRBV29-1 and TRBJ2-4, with 9 bases identical to TRBD1. Germline lookup yields CDR1 SQVTM and CDR2 ANQGSEA. The junction had 11 bases not matched to a gene; V was cut back by 7 bases and J by 7 bases. CDR3 length equals 14 residues. CDR3 protein: CSAERGQGSNIQYF. As DNA, the CDR3 is TGCAGCGCCGAAAGGGGACAGGGTAGCAACATTCAGTACTTC. The variable domain in full, with the rest retrieved from reference TRBV29-1 and TRBJ2-4, is SAVISQKPSRDICQRGTSLTIQCQVDSQVTMMFWYRQQPGQSLTLIATANQGSEATYESGFVIDKFPISRPNLTFSTLTVSNMSPEDSSIYLCSAERGQGSNIQYFGAGTRLSVL.

This clonotype came up a few times. This chain joins TRBV6-1 and TRBJ1-2, with 10 bases lining up with TRBD1. Looked up from germline, CDR1 is MNHNS and CDR2 is SASEGT. The CDR3 is 17 residues long. The V gene end was trimmed by 2 bases and the J gene end by 4 bases; junction bases not matched to a gene: 10. The CDR3 sequence is CASSEWVLGTGVYGYTF. CDR3 sequence (DNA): TGTGCCAGCAGTGAATGGGTCCTCGGGACAGGGGTCTATGGCTACACCTTC.

The chain employs TRBV10-3 and TRBJ1-1; 7 bases line up with TRBD1. Germline V CDR1 and CDR2: ENHRY, SYGVKD. V lost 6 bases to trimming and J lost 4 bases; unmatched junction nucleotides: 8. The CDR3 length is 14 residues. CDR3 nucleotides: TGTGCCATCAGCGACAGGGACCTCTTCACTGAAGCTTTCTTT. As protein: CAISDRDLFTEAFF.

This clonotype occurred a few times. The rearrangement links TRBV12-3 or TRBV12-4 to TRBJ1-2, with D perhaps TRBD1 (5 bases). Trimming shortened V by 1 base and J by 2 bases, and 14 bases separated the two germline ends. The CDR3 loop spans 16 amino acids. This chain's CDR3 is CASSLVGRRPNYGYTF. In DNA form, the CDR3 reads TGTGCCAGCAGTTTAGTGGGGCGCAGGCCCAACTATGGCTACACCTTC.

The rearrangement uses TRBV5-1 and TRBJ1-2; D may be TRBD1 (6 bases). V was shortened by 5 bases and J by 6 bases, with 17 bases between the two germline ends. The germline V gene encodes CDR1 SGHRS and CDR2 YFSETQ. The length of the CDR3 is 14 residues. DNA of the CDR3: TGCGCCAGCAGACGTCCGGGGGGCGATGATGGCTACACCTTC. Translating gives CASRRPGGDDGYTF. Together with reference TRBV5-1 and TRBJ1-2, the CDR3 gives the full variable domain: KAGVTQTPRYLIKTRGQQVTLSCSPISGHRSVSWYQQTPGQGLQFLFEYFSETQRNKGNFPGRFSGRQFSNSRSEMNVSTLELGDSALYLCASRRPGGDDGYTFGSGTRLTVV.

This clonotype has only a few counts. The gene calls are TRBV28 and TRBJ2-4; 9 nucleotides agree with TRBD1. Per germline, CDR1 MDHEN and CDR2 SYDVKM. CDR3 length: 14 residues. V dropped 2 bases and J dropped 8; count of bases not matched to a gene: 4. CDR3 coding DNA: TGTGCCAGCAGTTTAGGGACAGGGAGGGACATTCAGTACTTC. Translated, it gives CASSLGTGRDIQYF.

The J gene is TRBJ2-5, the V gene TRBV10-2, with TRBD2 matching over 7 bases. In germline, CDR1 is WSHSY, CDR2 SAAADI. The length of the CDR3 is 14 residues. Germline trimming cut 6 bases from V and 1 base from J; bases unmatched to any gene: 5. Here the CDR3 DNA reads TGCGCCAGCAGAACAAGCGGGGTCCAAGAGACCCAGTACTTC. It encodes CASRTSGVQETQYF.